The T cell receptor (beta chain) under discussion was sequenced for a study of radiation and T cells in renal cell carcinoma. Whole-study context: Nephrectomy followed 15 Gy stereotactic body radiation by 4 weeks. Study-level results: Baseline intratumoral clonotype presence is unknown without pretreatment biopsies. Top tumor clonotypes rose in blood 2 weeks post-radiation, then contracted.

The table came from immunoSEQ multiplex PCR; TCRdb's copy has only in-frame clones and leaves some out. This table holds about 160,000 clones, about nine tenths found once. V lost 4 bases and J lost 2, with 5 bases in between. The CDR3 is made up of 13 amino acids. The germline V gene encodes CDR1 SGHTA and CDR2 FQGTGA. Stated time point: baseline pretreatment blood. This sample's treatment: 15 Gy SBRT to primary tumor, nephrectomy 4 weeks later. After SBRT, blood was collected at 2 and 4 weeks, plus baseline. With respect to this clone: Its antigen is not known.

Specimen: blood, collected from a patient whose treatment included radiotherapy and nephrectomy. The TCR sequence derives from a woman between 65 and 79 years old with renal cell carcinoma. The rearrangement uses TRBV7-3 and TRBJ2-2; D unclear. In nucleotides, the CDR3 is TGTGCCAGCAGCTCTAGTAACACCGGGGAGCTGTTTTTT. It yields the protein CASSSSNTGELFF. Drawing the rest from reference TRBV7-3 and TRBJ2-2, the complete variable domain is GAGVSQTPSNKVTEKGKYVELRCDPISGHTALYWYRQSLGQGPEFLIYFQGTGAADDSGLPNDRFFAVRPEGSVSTLKIQRTERGDSAVYLCASSSSNTGELFFGEGSRLTVL.